Listed below are T cell receptor beta chains from one sample, sequenced in a study of resident and recirculating memory T cells in vitiligo. Sequencing was performed with immunoSEQ multiplex PCR; in TCRdb, only in-frame clones are kept and a portion is missing. The sample records around 70,000 clones, 90% to 95% being singletons. The sample was blood. Every receptor here comes from a male donor with vitiligo. Both conserved end residues are part of each CDR3. The D gene is left open where the match is weak. Where a row states a size, it is once, few, many or the class of an expanded clone; other rows omit it.

CASSFADPSTDTQYF,TGTGCCAGCAGTTTCGCGGATCCTAGCACAGATACGCAGTATTTT,.,TRBV6-5,TRBJ2-3,.
CASSYRDQPQHF,TGTGCCAGCAGCTACAGGGATCAGCCCCAGCATTTT,.,TRBV5-6,TRBJ1-5,.
CASSLALVGTSAARGHEQFF,TGTGCCAGCAGCTTAGCGCTTGTGGGGACTAGCGCGGCAAGGGGCCATGAGCAGTTCTTC,.,TRBV7-2,TRBJ2-1,TRBD2
CASSLGRADGLGEQYF,TGCGCCAGCAGCTTGGGGCGAGCCGACGGGTTAGGAGAGCAGTACTTC,.,TRBV5-1,TRBJ2-7,.
CASSKNSDRRNEKLFF,TGTGCCAGCAGCAAAAACTCCGACAGGCGAAATGAAAAACTGTTTTTT,once,TRBV21-1,TRBJ1-4,.
CASSPTGLDTEAFF,TGCGCCAGCAGTCCCACAGGTCTCGACACTGAAGCTTTCTTT,.,TRBV23-1,TRBJ1-1,.
CASSITGHPGTEAFF,TGTGCCAGTAGTATCACGGGACACCCGGGCACTGAAGCTTTCTTT,few,TRBV19,TRBJ1-1,.
CASSPTPTSGGAPYEQYF,TGTGCCAGCAGTCCCACGCCGACTAGCGGGGGTGCCCCCTACGAGCAGTACTTC,.,TRBV28,TRBJ2-7,TRBD2
CASSAYTVMRAGAEAFF,TGTGCCAGTAGTGCCTACACAGTAATGAGGGCTGGCGCTGAAGCTTTCTTT,.,TRBV19,TRBJ1-1,.
CASSLIAGGPGELFF,TGTGCCAGCAGCTTAATAGCGGGGGGGCCCGGGGAGCTGTTTTTT,.,TRBV7-3,TRBJ2-2,TRBD2
CASRSPGGGNTIYF,TGTGCCAGCAGATCCCCGGGGGGTGGAAACACCATATATTTT,.,TRBV28,TRBJ1-3,.
CASRRTSGGISSYEQYF,TGTGCCAGCAGGCGAACTAGCGGGGGGATAAGCTCCTACGAGCAGTACTTC,.,TRBV28,TRBJ2-7,TRBD2
CASSTSYDRVYTGELFF,TGTGCCAGCAGCACCTCCTACGACAGGGTCTACACCGGGGAGCTGTTTTTT,.,TRBV7-9,TRBJ2-2,TRBD1
CASSTAAGAFF,TGTGCCAGCAGTACGGCGGCGGGAGCTTTCTTT,.,TRBV7-9,TRBJ1-1,.
CASSISRSYEQYF,TGTGCCAGCAGTATCTCGCGCTCCTACGAGCAGTACTTC,.,TRBV6-6,TRBJ2-7,.
CASSLGGGGNTEAFF,TGTGCCAGCAGCTTGGGCGGGGGCGGGAACACTGAAGCTTTCTTT,.,TRBV5-4,TRBJ1-1,.
CASSYSSTGAGGYTF,TGTGCCAGCAGTTACTCGTCAACAGGGGCCGGTGGCTACACCTTC,once,TRBV6-5,TRBJ1-2,TRBD1
CASSIQGPVTNEKLFF,TGTGCCAGCAGTATACAGGGGCCCGTGACTAATGAAAAACTGTTTTTT,.,TRBV5-5,TRBJ1-4,TRBD1
CASGSRGVLGDEQFF,TGTGCTAGTGGTTCCCGGGGGGTACTAGGGGATGAGCAGTTCTTC,.,TRBV12-5,TRBJ2-1,TRBD2
CAIRAGGNSPLHF,TGTGCCATCAGAGCCGGGGGTAATTCACCCCTCCACTTT,.,TRBV10-3,TRBJ1-6,.
CASTAIGNTIYF,TGTGCCAGTACAGCGATCGGAAACACCATATATTTT,medium-sized,TRBV19,TRBJ1-3,.
CAWSPAGSGDTQYF,TGTGCCTGGAGCCCGGCAGGTTCTGGAGATACGCAGTATTTT,.,TRBV30,TRBJ2-3,.
CASSQELGQVYEQYF,TGCGCCAGCAGCCAAGAGCTGGGACAAGTCTACGAGCAGTACTTC,few,TRBV4-1,TRBJ2-7,.
CASSISSSGDRGPFTEQYF,TGTGCCAGTAGTATCTCTTCTTCCGGGGACAGGGGGCCCTTTACCGAGCAGTACTTC,.,TRBV19,TRBJ2-7,TRBD1
CASSLGQGEAFF,TGTGCCAGCAGCTTAGGGCAGGGTGAAGCTTTCTTT,.,TRBV7-9,TRBJ1-1,.